This T cell receptor beta chain was sequenced during a study of T-cell reconstitution after alpha-beta-depleted transplantation in children. With 3 bases clipped from V and 7 bases from J, the junction kept 3 bases outside the gene matches. CDR3 length: 14 amino acids. Germline values: CDR1 SEHNR, CDR2 FQNEAQ (reference sequence). This clonotype appeared a few times. Antigen unknown. Study-wide results and caveats: There were reportedly several hundred expanded graft clones from which alpha-beta T cells came about two months after transplant. It was newly produced T cells that mostly accounted for T-cell counts and diversity one year after transplant. The high TCRbeta diversity at day 60 in some patients came from surviving recipient T cells and thymic progenitors.

Unique molecular identifiers were used in preparing the TCRbeta library. One entry per CDR3 protein results from TCRdb running MiXCR on the PCR reads. The table shows 130,000 to 150,000 distinct CDR3 sequences, with roughly 9% occurring only once. Sample: PBMCs, mostly from graft donor cells, taken 180 days after TCRalphabeta/CD19-depleted stem cell transplant. This receptor was taken from a female patient aged 2-15 years who had a stem cell transplant for congenital amegakaryocytic thrombocytopenia, so the T cells may come from the graft donor. The chain couples TRBV7-9 to TRBJ1-4, with TRBD1 matching 9 bases. CDR3 coding DNA: TGTGCCAGCAGCTTCGACAGGGGGAGTGAAAAACTGTTTTTT. Translation gives CASSFDRGSEKLFF. The entire variable domain, with the rest obtained from reference TRBV7-9 and TRBJ1-4, is as follows: DTGVSQNPRHKITKRGQNVTFRCDPISEHNRLYWYRQTLGQGPEFLTYFQNEAQLEKSRLLSDRFSAERPKGSFSTLEIQRTEQGDSAMYLCASSFDRGSEKLFFGSGTQLSVL.